Listed here are 23 T cell receptor beta chains from one sample, sequenced in a study of shared clonotypes between healthy human individuals. Some clones are missing from TCRdb's copy, which holds only in-frame ones; the method was immunoSEQ multiplex PCR. The sample includes millions of clones, approximately 90% seen only once; the top ten take around 0.14%. Sequenced material: naive CD4+ T cells sorted from blood. Subset specified: CD45RA+ positively selected. Receptor source: a man aged 18 to 29 in good health.

The J gene is TRBJ2-3, the V gene TRBV4-1; 9 bases agree with TRBD2. The CDR3 is made up of 16 amino acids. From germline, CDR1 is MGHRA and CDR2 YSYEKL. Trimming cost V 4 bases and J 4 bases; bases outside gene matches: 9. CDR3 nucleotide sequence: TGCGCCAGCAGCCCTTGGGGAGCGGGGGGCCCAGATACGCAGTATTTT. Translation gives CASSPWGAGGPDTQYF.

J is TRBJ1-2 and V is TRBV6-6, with D possibly TRBD1 on 6 matching bases. Germline lookup yields CDR1 MNHNY and CDR2 SVGAGI (reference sequence). The V gene lost 6 bases and the J gene lost 6 bases, with 14 bases spanning the gap. The CDR3 has 13 residues. This CDR3 reads CASRSQGQDGYTF. CDR3 bases: TGTGCCAGCAGATCCCAGGGGCAGGATGGCTACACCTTC.

This clone was found once. The V and J genes are TRBV6-6 and TRBJ2-1; no firm D call. The ends were cut back, 11 bases at V and 4 bases at J, with 12 bases in the middle. The CDR3 has 12 amino acids. Looked up from germline, CDR1 is MNHNY and CDR2 is SVGAGI (reference sequence). CDR3 DNA: TGTGCCTTAGGTACGCTGTACAATGAGCAGTTCTTC. Amino acids: CALGTLYNEQFF.

The chain joins TRBV27 to TRBJ2-5; 8 bases map to TRBD1. J gave up 2 bases and V 5 bases, and 4 bases lay outside the gene matches. This CDR3 comprises 14 residues. Germline V lookup: CDR1 MNHEY, CDR2 SMNVEV (reference sequence). DNA of the CDR3: TGTGCCAGCAGTAGACGGGACAGGCAAGAGACCCAGTACTTC. Its protein product is CASSRRDRQETQYF.

V gene TRBV19 combines with J gene TRBJ2-2; maybe TRBD1 (6 bases). Germline lookup yields CDR1 LNHDA and CDR2 SQIVND (reference sequence). The CDR3 runs 15 residues. The V end was cut by 6 bases, the J end by 2 bases, with 13 bases between. The DNA for the CDR3 is TGTGCCAGTAGGTTGCAGGGGACCAACACCGGGGAGCTGTTTTTT. Its protein is CASRLQGTNTGELFF.

The V and J genes are TRBV7-9 and TRBJ2-1; D is perhaps TRBD1 (6 bases). The CDR3 runs 15 residues. CDR1 is SEHNR, CDR2 FQNEAQ, per germline (reference sequence). The V end lost 5 bases, the J end lost 7 bases, and 18 bases lay between the germline ends. CDR3 sequence (DNA): TGTGCCAGCAGCCCAAAGGGGGTCCGGTCGAATGAGCAGTTCTTC. Encoded protein: CASSPKGVRSNEQFF.

This chain uses TRBV10-1 with TRBJ2-1; D gene unclear. Germline V gives CDR1 WNHNN, CDR2 SYGVQD (reference sequence). V lost 1 base to trimming and J lost 4 bases, with 5 bases between them. The CDR3 is 13 amino acids. CDR3 in DNA: TGCGCCAGCAGTGAGTGGGCTTACAATGAGCAGTTCTTC. It specifies CASSEWAYNEQFF.

This rearrangement joins TRBV7-6 to TRBJ2-7; D may match TRBD1 or TRBD2 (5 bases each). Germline V gives CDR1 SGHVS, CDR2 FNYEAQ. There are 15 residues in the CDR3. The germline V and J ends were trimmed by 0 bases and 3 bases, with 12 bases remaining between them. The CDR3 sequence: CASSLAGRGFYEQYF. CDR3 sequence (DNA): TGTGCCAGCAGCTTAGCGGGACGGGGATTCTACGAGCAGTACTTC.

The gene calls are TRBV25-1 and TRBJ2-2, with 9 bases lining up with TRBD1. Germline V gene data show CDR1 as MGHDK and CDR2 as SYGVNS. Trimming at V came to 5 bases and at J to 5 bases, leaving 6 bases not matched to a gene. The CDR3 loop spans 15 amino acids. CDR3 loop: CASSPGTGITGELFF. CDR3 coding DNA: TGTGCCAGCAGTCCGGGGACAGGGATAACCGGGGAGCTGTTTTTT.

The rearrangement uses TRBV27 and TRBJ1-1; D is perhaps TRBD1 (6 bases). The CDR3 has 14 residues. The V and J ends lost 3 bases and 4 bases respectively, with 12 bases between them. The germline CDR1 and CDR2 sequences are MNHEY and SMNVEV (reference sequence). CDR3 sequence (DNA): TGTGCCAGCAGTTTCGACAGGTCAGGCACTGAAGCTTTCTTT. The encoded protein is CASSFDRSGTEAFF.

V is TRBV6-5 and J is TRBJ2-5, with a possible D match to TRBD1 (6 bases). Trimming took 8 bases from V and 3 from J, leaving 13 bases between them. Germline CDR1 reads MNHEY; CDR2 reads SVGAGI. CDR3 length equals 13 residues. CDR3 region: CASQWAGEETQYF. The CDR3 DNA is TGTGCCAGCCAATGGGCAGGGGAAGAGACCCAGTACTTC.

The chain is built from TRBV29-1 and TRBJ2-7; D remains unclear. Germline assignment: CDR1 SQVTM and CDR2 ANQGSEA. Trimming left V 5 bases short and J 6 bases short, with 14 bases between. This CDR3 comprises 12 residues. CDR3 sequence reads: CSVLRQKGEQYF. As DNA, the CDR3 is TGCAGCGTTCTTCGGCAAAAGGGCGAGCAGTACTTC.

The chain is built from TRBV6-1 and TRBJ1-1; 9 bases fit TRBD1. Germline assignment: CDR1 MNHNS and CDR2 SASEGT. Unmatched junction bases numbered 10, after V lost 7 bases and J lost 4 bases. CDR3 length: 15 residues. The CDR3 here is CASKTGQGVTTEAFF. Here the CDR3 DNA reads TGTGCCAGCAAGACGGGACAGGGAGTGACCACTGAAGCTTTCTTT.

The sample holds one count of this clone. V is TRBV11-2 and J is TRBJ1-2; tentative D call: TRBD1 (6 bases). This CDR3 is built from 14 residues. Trimming shortened V by 1 base and J by 4 bases, and 10 bases separated the two germline ends. CDR1 and CDR2 from the germline V gene are SGHAT and FQNNGV. CDR3 sequence reads: CASSLGGGGYGYTF. CDR3 DNA sequence: TGTGCCAGCAGCTTAGGAGGAGGGGGCTATGGCTACACCTTC.

The rearrangement links TRBV7-2 to TRBJ2-7; 7 bases line up with TRBD1. Losses at the gene ends were 4 bases for V and 4 bases for J; bases not matched to a gene: 4. This CDR3 comprises 13 residues. Germline V gene data show CDR1 as SGHTA and CDR2 as FQGNSA. This chain's CDR3 is CASSSGQLYEQYF. The CDR3 bases are TGTGCCAGCAGCTCGGGACAGTTATACGAGCAGTACTTC.

V and J are TRBV7-2 and TRBJ2-7; 7 bases fit TRBD2. The germline V gene has CDR1 SGHTA and CDR2 FQGNSA. Trimming removed 4 bases from V and 1 base from J; junction bases left unmatched: 10. The CDR3 is 16 amino acids. The CDR3 spells CASSSLGGSLSYEQYF. In DNA form, the CDR3 reads TGTGCCAGCAGCTCCCTTGGCGGGAGCCTGTCCTACGAGCAGTACTTC. The whole variable domain, filled in from reference TRBV7-2 and TRBJ2-7, reads GAGVSQSPSNKVTEKGKDVELRCDPISGHTALYWYRQSLGQGLEFLIYFQGNSAPDKSGLPSDRFSAERTGGSVSTLTIQRTQQEDSAVYLCASSSLGGSLSYEQYFGPGTRLTVT.

The J gene is TRBJ2-5, the V gene TRBV7-6, with 7 bases fitting TRBD1. The CDR3 sequence is 16 residues long. V trimming: 5 bases; J trimming: 3 bases; junction bases outside the gene matches: 12. CDR1 is SGHVS and CDR2 is FNYEAQ in the germline V gene. The CDR3 here is CASSPLRQGIKETQYF. CDR3 DNA: TGTGCCAGCAGCCCTCTCCGACAGGGCATAAAAGAGACCCAGTACTTC.

The sample holds a few counts of this clone. The rearrangement links TRBV7-9 to TRBJ1-4; D uncertain. Germline-derived CDR1 and CDR2 are SEHNR and FQNEAQ (reference sequence). V dropped 1 base and J dropped 4 bases, with 10 bases sitting between them. This CDR3 region has 15 residues. The CDR3 DNA reads TGTGCCAGCAGCTTAGATTCTGGGAGTAATGAAAAACTGTTTTTT. Translating it yields CASSLDSGSNEKLFF. Full variable domain (rest looked up from reference TRBV7-9 and TRBJ1-4): DTGVSQNPRHKITKRGQNVTFRCDPISEHNRLYWYRQTLGQGPEFLTYFQNEAQLEKSRLLSDRFSAERPKGSFSTLEIQRTEQGDSAMYLCASSLDSGSNEKLFFGSGTQLSVL.

The chain links TRBV7-9 to TRBJ2-7, with D perhaps TRBD1 (6 bases). The CDR3 is 14 residues long. V was clipped by 4 bases and J by 3 bases, with 13 bases between them. Germline V gene lookup returns CDR1 SEHNR and CDR2 FQNEAQ (reference sequence). The chain's CDR3 is CASSSQLDSYEQYF. In DNA, the CDR3 is TGTGCCAGCAGCTCCCAACTGGACAGCTACGAGCAGTACTTC.

The chain couples TRBV6-4 to TRBJ2-1; 10 bases line up with TRBD2. The CDR3 sequence is 15 residues long. V gave up 6 bases and J gave up 4 bases; unmatched junction bases: 6. The germline gives CDR1 MRHNA, CDR2 SNTAGT. DNA of the CDR3: TGTGCCAGCAGCGTGTATAGCGGGGGGTACAATGAGCAGTTCTTC. This codes for CASSVYSGGYNEQFF.

The V gene is TRBV4-3, the J gene TRBJ2-2; D is uncertain. V lost 1 base and J lost 1, with 13 bases in between. The CDR3 loop spans 17 amino acids. Germline V gives CDR1 LGHNA, CDR2 YSLEER. The CDR3 is CASSQVPPPWNTGELFF. The CDR3 nucleotides are TGCGCCAGCAGCCAAGTACCGCCCCCGTGGAACACCGGGGAGCTGTTTTTT.

As concerns this clone: One end of the junction fails to match germline, which may point to a read error. The chain has TRBV19 and TRBJ1-6, with D unclear. The CDR3 sequence is 15 residues long. Germline lookup yields CDR1 LNHDA and CDR2 SQIVND (reference sequence). In DNA form, the CDR3 reads TGTGCCAGTAGTGTAGACGGAGGTATCAATTCACCCCTCCACTTT. This translates into CASSVDGGINSPLHF.

The chain is built from TRBV5-4 and TRBJ1-4; D is unresolved. The CDR3 runs to 16 residues. The V and J ends lost 3 bases and 2 bases respectively, with 14 bases between them. Germline CDR1 is SGHNT and CDR2 is YYREEE (reference sequence). The DNA of the CDR3 is TGTGCCAGCAGCTCCGCAACAGAGTCCACTAATGAAAAACTGTTTTTT. Protein sequence: CASSSATESTNEKLFF. Supplemented by reference TRBV5-4 and TRBJ1-4, the full variable domain reads ETGVTQSPTHLIKTRGQQVTLRCSSQSGHNTVSWYQQALGQGPQFIFQYYREEENGRGNFPPRFSGLQFPNYSSELNVNALELDDSALYLCASSSATESTNEKLFFGSGTQLSVL.